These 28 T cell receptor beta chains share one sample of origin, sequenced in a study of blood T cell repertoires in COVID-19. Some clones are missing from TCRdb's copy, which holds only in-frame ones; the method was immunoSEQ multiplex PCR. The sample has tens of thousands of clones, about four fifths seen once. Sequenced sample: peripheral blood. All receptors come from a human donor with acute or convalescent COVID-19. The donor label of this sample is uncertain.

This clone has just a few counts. CDR3 sequence reads: CASSSQTGRQPQHF. The CDR3 nucleotides read TGTGCCAGCAGCTCCCAAACGGGTCGTCAGCCCCAGCATTTT. The V call is TRBV7-2, the J call TRBJ1-5; D is unresolved. The CDR3 has 14 residues. The germline gives CDR1 SGHTA, CDR2 FQGNSA. With 4 bases removed from V and 6 bases from J, the gap between germline ends came to 13 bases.

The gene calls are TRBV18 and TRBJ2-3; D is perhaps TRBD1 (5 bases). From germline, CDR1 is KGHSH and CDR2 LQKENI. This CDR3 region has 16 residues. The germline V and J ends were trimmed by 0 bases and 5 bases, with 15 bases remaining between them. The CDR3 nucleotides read TGTGCCAGCTCACCACCGGGGCGAGGAGTTGGAGATACGCAGTATTTT. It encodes CASSPPGRGVGDTQYF.

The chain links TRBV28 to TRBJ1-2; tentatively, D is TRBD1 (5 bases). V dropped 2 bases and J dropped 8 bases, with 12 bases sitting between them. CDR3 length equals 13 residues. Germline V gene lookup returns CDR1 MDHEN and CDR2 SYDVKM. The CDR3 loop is CASSLRRVGGYTF. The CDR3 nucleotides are TGTGCCAGCAGTTTACGCAGGGTCGGCGGCTACACCTTC.

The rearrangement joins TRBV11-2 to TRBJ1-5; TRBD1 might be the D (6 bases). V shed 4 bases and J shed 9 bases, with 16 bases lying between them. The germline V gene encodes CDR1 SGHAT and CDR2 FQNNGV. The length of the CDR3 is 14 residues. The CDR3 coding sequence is TGTGCCAGCAGCTCGACACAGGGCGATCGGCCCCAGCATTTT. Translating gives CASSSTQGDRPQHF.

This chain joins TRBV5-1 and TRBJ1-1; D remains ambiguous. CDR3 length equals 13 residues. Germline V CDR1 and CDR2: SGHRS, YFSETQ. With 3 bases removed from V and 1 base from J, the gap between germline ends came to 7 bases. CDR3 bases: TGCGCCAGCAGCTCGGTCCCGAACACTGAAGCTTTCTTT. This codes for CASSSVPNTEAFF.

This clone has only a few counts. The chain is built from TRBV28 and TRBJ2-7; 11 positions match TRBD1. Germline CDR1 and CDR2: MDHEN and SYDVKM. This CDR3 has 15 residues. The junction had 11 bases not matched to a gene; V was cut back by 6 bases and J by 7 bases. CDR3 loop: CASSHRDRGRGEQYF. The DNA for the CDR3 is TGTGCCAGCAGCCACCGGGACAGGGGGAGGGGGGAGCAGTACTTC.

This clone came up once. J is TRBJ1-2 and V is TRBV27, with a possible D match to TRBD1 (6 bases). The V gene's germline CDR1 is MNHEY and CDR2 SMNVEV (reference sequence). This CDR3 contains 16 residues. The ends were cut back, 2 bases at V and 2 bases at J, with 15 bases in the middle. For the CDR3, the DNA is TGTGCCAGCAGTTTACGACGGACAGTATCCAACTATGGCTACACCTTC. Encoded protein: CASSLRRTVSNYGYTF.

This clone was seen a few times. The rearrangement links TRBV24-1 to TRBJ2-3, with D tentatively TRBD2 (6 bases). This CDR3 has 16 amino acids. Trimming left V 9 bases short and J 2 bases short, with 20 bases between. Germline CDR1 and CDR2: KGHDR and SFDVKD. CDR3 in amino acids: CATGGRDATSTDTQYF. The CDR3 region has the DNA TGTGCCACCGGTGGGCGGGACGCAACCTCCACAGATACGCAGTATTTT.

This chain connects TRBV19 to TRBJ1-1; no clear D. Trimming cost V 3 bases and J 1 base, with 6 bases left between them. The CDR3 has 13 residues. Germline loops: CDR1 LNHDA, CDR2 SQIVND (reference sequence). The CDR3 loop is CASSMGRNTEAFF. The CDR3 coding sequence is TGTGCCAGTAGTATGGGCCGGAACACTGAAGCTTTCTTT.

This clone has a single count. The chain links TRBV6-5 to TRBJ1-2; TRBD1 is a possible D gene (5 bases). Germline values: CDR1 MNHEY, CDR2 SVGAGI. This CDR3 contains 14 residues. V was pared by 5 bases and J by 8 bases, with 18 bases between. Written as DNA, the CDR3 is TGTGCCAGCAGTCTTTCTGAAGGGGCCATCGGCTACACCTTC. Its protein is CASSLSEGAIGYTF.

In DNA, the CDR3 is TGTGCCAGCAGCCTAGCGGGGCCCTCCTACAATGAGCAGTTCTTC. Its translation: CASSLAGPSYNEQFF. The gene calls are TRBV3-1 (or the pseudogene TRBV3-2) and TRBJ2-1, with 8 bases that match TRBD2. J lost 0 bases, V lost 4 bases, and 2 bases had no gene match. The CDR3 length is 15 residues. Germline values: CDR1 LGHDT, CDR2 YNNKEL (reference sequence).

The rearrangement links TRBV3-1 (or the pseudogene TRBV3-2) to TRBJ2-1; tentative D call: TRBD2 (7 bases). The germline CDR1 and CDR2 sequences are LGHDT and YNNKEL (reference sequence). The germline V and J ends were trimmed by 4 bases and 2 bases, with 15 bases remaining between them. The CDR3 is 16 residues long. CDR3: CASSPLGGGTYNEQFF. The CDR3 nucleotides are TGTGCCAGCAGCCCCCTAGGGGGGGGCACCTACAATGAGCAGTTCTTC.

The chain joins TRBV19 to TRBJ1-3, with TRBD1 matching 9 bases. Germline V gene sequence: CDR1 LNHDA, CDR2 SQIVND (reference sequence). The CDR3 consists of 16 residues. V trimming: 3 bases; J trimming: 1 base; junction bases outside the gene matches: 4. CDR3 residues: CASSMGTGPSGNTIYF. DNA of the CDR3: TGTGCCAGTAGTATGGGGACAGGGCCGTCTGGAAACACCATATATTTT.

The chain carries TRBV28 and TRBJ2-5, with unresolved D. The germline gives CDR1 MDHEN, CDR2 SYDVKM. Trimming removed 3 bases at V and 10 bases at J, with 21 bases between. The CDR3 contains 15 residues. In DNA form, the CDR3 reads TGTGCCAGCAGTTTCCAGGCAGCCCAAGGCTTGATCCAGTACTTC. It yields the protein CASSFQAAQGLIQYF.

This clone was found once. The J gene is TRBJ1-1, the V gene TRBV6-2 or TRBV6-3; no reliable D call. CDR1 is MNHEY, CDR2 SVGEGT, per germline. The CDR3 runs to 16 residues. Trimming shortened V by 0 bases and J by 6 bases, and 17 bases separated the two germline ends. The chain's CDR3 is CASSYSVRGSYPEAFF. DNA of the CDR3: TGTGCCAGCAGTTACTCGGTCCGGGGTAGTTATCCTGAAGCTTTCTTT.

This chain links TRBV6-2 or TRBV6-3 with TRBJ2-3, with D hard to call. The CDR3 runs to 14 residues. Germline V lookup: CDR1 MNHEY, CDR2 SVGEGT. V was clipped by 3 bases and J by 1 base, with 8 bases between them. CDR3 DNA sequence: TGTGCCAGCAGTTATGCGTTCGGCACAGATACGCAGTATTTT. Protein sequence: CASSYAFGTDTQYF.

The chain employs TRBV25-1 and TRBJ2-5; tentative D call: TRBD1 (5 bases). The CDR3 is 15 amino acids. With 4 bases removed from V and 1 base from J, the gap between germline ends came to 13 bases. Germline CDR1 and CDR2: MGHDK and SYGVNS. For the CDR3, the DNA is TGTGCCAGCAGTGCGCAGGGAAGATTCCAAGAGACCCAGTACTTC. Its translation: CASSAQGRFQETQYF.

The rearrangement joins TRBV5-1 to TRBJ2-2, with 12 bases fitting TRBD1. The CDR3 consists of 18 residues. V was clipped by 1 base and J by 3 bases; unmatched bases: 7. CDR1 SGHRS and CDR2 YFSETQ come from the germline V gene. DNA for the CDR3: TGCGCCAGCAGCTTGATGGGGACAGGGGGCTTCGACACCGGGGAGCTGTTTTTT. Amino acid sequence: CASSLMGTGGFDTGELFF.

The CDR3: CASSEEDTYYGYTF. CDR3 sequence (DNA): TGTGCCAGCAGTGAAGAGGACACCTACTATGGCTACACCTTC. V and J are TRBV6-1 and TRBJ1-2, with D perhaps matching TRBD1 (5 bases). Between the trimmed V and J ends, which lost 1 base and 3 bases, there was a span of 9 bases. The CDR3 has 14 amino acids. Germline assignment: CDR1 MNHNS and CDR2 SASEGT.

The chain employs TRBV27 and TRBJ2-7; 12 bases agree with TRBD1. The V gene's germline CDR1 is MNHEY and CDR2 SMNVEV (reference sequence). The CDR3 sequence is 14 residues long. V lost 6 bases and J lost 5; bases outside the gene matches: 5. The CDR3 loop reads CASRRGQGADEQYF. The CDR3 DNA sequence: TGTGCCAGCAGGCGGGGACAGGGGGCCGACGAGCAGTACTTC.

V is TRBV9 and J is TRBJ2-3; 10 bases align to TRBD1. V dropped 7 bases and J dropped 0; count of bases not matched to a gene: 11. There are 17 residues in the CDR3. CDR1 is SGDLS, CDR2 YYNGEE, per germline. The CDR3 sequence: CASSRTGGFSSTDTQYF. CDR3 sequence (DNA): TGTGCCAGCTCCCGGACAGGGGGTTTTTCTAGCACAGATACGCAGTATTTT.

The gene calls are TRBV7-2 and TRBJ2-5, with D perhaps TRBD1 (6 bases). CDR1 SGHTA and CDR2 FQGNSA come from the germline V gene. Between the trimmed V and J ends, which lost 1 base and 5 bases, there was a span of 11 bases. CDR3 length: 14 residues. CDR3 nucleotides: TGTGCCAGCAGCTTAGGACCGCAGGGGGAGACCCAGTACTTC. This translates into CASSLGPQGETQYF.

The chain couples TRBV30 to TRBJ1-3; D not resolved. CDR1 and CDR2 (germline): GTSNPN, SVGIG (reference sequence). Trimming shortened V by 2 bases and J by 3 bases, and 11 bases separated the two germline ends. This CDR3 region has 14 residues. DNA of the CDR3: TGTGCCTGGAGTACGAGGGCCAGTGGAAACACCATATATTTT. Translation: CAWSTRASGNTIYF.

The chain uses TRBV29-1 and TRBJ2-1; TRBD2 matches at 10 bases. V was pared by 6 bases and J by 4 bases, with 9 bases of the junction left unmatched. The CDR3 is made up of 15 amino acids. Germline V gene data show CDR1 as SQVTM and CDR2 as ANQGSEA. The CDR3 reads CSVGLAGGLYNEQFF. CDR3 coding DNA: TGCAGCGTCGGATTAGCGGGGGGTCTATACAATGAGCAGTTCTTC.

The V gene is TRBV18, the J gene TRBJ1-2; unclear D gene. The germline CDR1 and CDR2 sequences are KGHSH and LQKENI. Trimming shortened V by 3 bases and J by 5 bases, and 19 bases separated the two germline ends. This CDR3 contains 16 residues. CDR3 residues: CASSPPSEVRQYGYTF. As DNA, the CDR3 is TGTGCCAGCTCACCCCCATCGGAGGTGCGGCAATATGGCTACACCTTC.

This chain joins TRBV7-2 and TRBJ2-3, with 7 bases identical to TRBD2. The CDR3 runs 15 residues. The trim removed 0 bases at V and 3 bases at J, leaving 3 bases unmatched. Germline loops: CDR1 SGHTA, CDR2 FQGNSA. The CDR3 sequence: CASSLAGGKTDTQYF. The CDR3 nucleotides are TGTGCCAGCAGCTTAGCGGGAGGGAAAACAGATACGCAGTATTTT.

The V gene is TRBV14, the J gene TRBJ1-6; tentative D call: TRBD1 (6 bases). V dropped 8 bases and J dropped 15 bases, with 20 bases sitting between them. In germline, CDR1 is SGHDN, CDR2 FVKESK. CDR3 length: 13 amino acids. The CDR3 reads CASRTAGGAGLHF. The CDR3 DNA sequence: TGTGCCAGCCGAACAGCGGGGGGCGCCGGCCTCCACTTT. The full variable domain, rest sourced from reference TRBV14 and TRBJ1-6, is EAGVTQFPSHSVIEKGQTVTLRCDPISGHDNLYWYRRVMGKEIKFLLHFVKESKQDESGMPNNRFLAERTGGTYSTLKVQPAELEDSGVYFCASRTAGGAGLHFGNGTRLTVT.

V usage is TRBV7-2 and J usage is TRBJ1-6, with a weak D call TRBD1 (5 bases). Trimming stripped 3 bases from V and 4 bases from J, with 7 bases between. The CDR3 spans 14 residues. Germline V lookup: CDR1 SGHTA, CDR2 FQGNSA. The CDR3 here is CASSLGGYNSPLHF. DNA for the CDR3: TGTGCCAGCAGCTTGGGGGGATATAATTCACCCCTCCACTTT.